The 21 T cell receptor beta chains given below trace back to one sample, sequenced in a study of blood T cell repertoires in COVID-19. Using immunoSEQ multiplex PCR, the repertoire was profiled, and TCRdb retains in-frame clones only, with some absent. Among fewer than 400,000 clones listed, over 70% were seen once. The material sequenced was peripheral blood. The receptors originated from a man younger than 45 with active or convalescent COVID-19.

The chain couples TRBV19 to TRBJ1-3; TRBD1 is a possible D gene (6 bases). V lost 6 bases and J 2 bases, leaving 14 bases between the germline ends. Germline V lookup: CDR1 LNHDA, CDR2 SQIVND (reference sequence). CDR3 size: 15 residues. In DNA form, the CDR3 reads TGTGCCAGTAGCACCCGACAGGCGGCTGGAAACACCATATATTTT. This gives the protein CASSTRQAAGNTIYF.

V and J are TRBV7-8 and TRBJ2-7; 7 positions match TRBD2. The V gene end was trimmed by 1 base and the J gene end by 0 bases; junction bases not matched to a gene: 3. The CDR3 is 15 amino acids. CDR1 is SGHVS, CDR2 FQNEAQ, per germline. DNA for the CDR3: TGTGCCAGCAGCTTAGTGGCTAGCGGCTCCTACGAGCAGTACTTC. This translates into CASSLVASGSYEQYF.

This clone was detected only a few times. The V call is TRBV10-3, the J call TRBJ2-5, with D tentatively TRBD1 (5 bases). The CDR3 is made up of 15 amino acids. V lost 0 bases and J 2 bases, leaving 10 bases between the germline ends. CDR1 and CDR2 (germline): ENHRY, SYGVKD. Here the CDR3 DNA reads TGTGCCATCAGTGAGTCGAACGACAGACAAGAGACCCAGTACTTC. This codes for CAISESNDRQETQYF.

This clone was detected only once. This rearrangement joins TRBV29-1 to TRBJ2-5; 8 positions match TRBD1. The germline CDR1 and CDR2 sequences are SQVTM and ANQGSEA. V lost 0 bases and J lost 5; bases outside the gene matches: 14. This CDR3 comprises 17 residues. CDR3 sequence: CSVEDHRGQGAGETQYF. CDR3 sequence (DNA): TGCAGCGTTGAAGACCACCGTGGGCAGGGGGCGGGTGAGACCCAGTACTTC.

The chain joins TRBV5-1 to TRBJ2-2, with 12 positions matching TRBD1. This CDR3 spans 15 amino acids. The germline CDR1 and CDR2 sequences are SGHRS and YFSETQ. Trimming at V came to 4 bases and at J to 6 bases, leaving 4 bases not matched to a gene. The CDR3 here is CASSRDRGRAGELFF. The CDR3 DNA sequence: TGCGCCAGCAGCCGGGACAGGGGGCGTGCCGGGGAGCTGTTTTTT.

This rearrangement joins TRBV6-5 to TRBJ1-2, with 10 bases aligning to TRBD1. CDR1 is MNHEY and CDR2 is SVGAGI in the germline V gene. With V trimmed by 6 bases and J by 2 bases, 3 bases remained unmatched. The CDR3 is 14 residues long. The CDR3 spells CASSLGQGNYGYTF. As DNA, the CDR3 is TGTGCCAGCAGCTTGGGACAGGGGAACTATGGCTACACCTTC.

The CDR3 loop reads CASSPGEKLFF. CDR3 DNA: TGTGCCAGCAGTCCCGGTGAAAAACTGTTTTTT. V and J are TRBV5-5 and TRBJ1-4; D is ambiguous. Germline CDR1 SGHKS, CDR2 YYEKEE (reference sequence). The V end was cut by 5 bases, the J end by 7 bases, with 6 bases between. The CDR3 consists of 11 residues.

This chain uses TRBV29-1 with TRBJ2-7; 7 bases are shared with TRBD1. CDR1 is SQVTM and CDR2 is ANQGSEA in the germline V gene. The CDR3 extends over 13 amino acids. Germline trimming cut 3 bases from V and 5 bases from J; bases unmatched to any gene: 7. The CDR3 DNA reads as TGCAGCGTTGATTGGGTAGGGGGCAACGAGCAGTACTTC. Translated: CSVDWVGGNEQYF.

The rearrangement joins TRBV6-2 or TRBV6-3 to TRBJ1-1; 8 bases fit TRBD1. The V gene end was trimmed by 2 bases and the J gene end by 8 bases; junction bases not matched to a gene: 13. CDR3 size: 16 residues. The V gene's germline CDR1 is MNHEY and CDR2 SVGEGT. CDR3 nucleotide sequence: TGTGCCAGCAGTTACCGGACAGGGTGGGGTACCAGGGAAGCTTTCTTT. Protein: CASSYRTGWGTREAFF.

V gene TRBV5-4 combines with J gene TRBJ2-7; 7 bases map to TRBD1. This CDR3 is built from 15 residues. V lost 4 bases, J lost 3 bases, and 10 bases stayed unmatched. Germline loops: CDR1 SGHNT, CDR2 YYREEE (reference sequence). The CDR3 region is CASSLSGTAHYEQYF. Written as DNA, the CDR3 is TGTGCCAGCAGCCTCTCTGGGACAGCCCACTACGAGCAGTACTTC.

CDR3 coding DNA: TGTGCCAGCAGCTTAGATCTGGACAGGGTTGGAACTGAAGCTTTCTTT. Its protein is CASSLDLDRVGTEAFF. The chain has TRBV7-8 and TRBJ1-1; 8 nucleotides align to TRBD1. Trimming took 1 base from V and 5 from J; bases not matched to a gene: 9. The CDR3 has 16 residues. Germline CDR1 SGHVS, CDR2 FQNEAQ. The entire variable domain, with the rest obtained from reference TRBV7-8 and TRBJ1-1, is as follows: GAGVSQSPRYKVAKRGQDVALRCDPISGHVSLFWYQQALGQGPEFLTYFQNEAQLDKSGLPSDRFFAERPEGSVSTLKIQRTQQEDSAVYLCASSLDLDRVGTEAFFGQGTRLTVV.

The chain has TRBV4-3 and TRBJ1-5; TRBD1 matches 8 bases. The CDR3 sequence is 16 residues long. Per the germline V gene, CDR1 is LGHNA and CDR2 is YSLEER. V gave up 0 bases and J gave up 3 bases; unmatched junction bases: 4. CDR3 protein: CASSQDWTGPNQPQHF. The CDR3 nucleotides are TGCGCCAGCAGCCAAGACTGGACAGGGCCCAATCAGCCCCAGCATTTT.

V gene TRBV9 combines with J gene TRBJ2-7; D is undetermined. The CDR3 loop spans 13 amino acids. Trimming pared 0 bases from V and 6 bases from J, leaving 10 bases between. Germline assignment: CDR1 SGDLS and CDR2 YYNGEE. The CDR3 sequence is CASSVAPSVEQYF. The CDR3 region has the DNA TGTGCCAGCAGCGTAGCTCCCTCGGTCGAGCAGTACTTC.

The chain recombines TRBV5-4 with TRBJ2-7; TRBD2 matches 8 bases. The V and J ends lost 1 base and 1 base, in that order; junction bases with no gene match: 7. CDR1 SGHNT and CDR2 YYREEE come from the germline V gene (reference sequence). This CDR3 is built from 16 residues. CDR3 nucleotide sequence: TGTGCCAGCAGCTTGCTCATGGTAGCGGGGTCCTACGAGCAGTACTTC. It is translated as CASSLLMVAGSYEQYF.

This clone was detected only once. This chain connects TRBV30 to TRBJ2-1; D is possibly TRBD1 (6 bases). Germline assignment: CDR1 GTSNPN and CDR2 SVGIG (reference sequence). This CDR3 region has 12 residues. The CDR3, as DNA: TGTGAATCCCGAGGACAGTACAATGAGCAGTTCTTC. This encodes CESRGQYNEQFF. Combining the CDR3 with reference TRBV30 and TRBJ2-1 gives the whole variable domain SQTIHQWPATLVQPVGSPLSLECTVEGTSNPNLYWYRQAAGRGLQLLFYSVGIGQISSEVPQNLSASRPQDRQFILSSKKLLLSDSGFYLCESRGQYNEQFFGPGTRLTVL.

The chain couples TRBV4-1 to TRBJ2-7; TRBD1 might be the D (5 bases). Germline CDR1 is MGHRA and CDR2 is YSYEKL. Trimming took 4 bases from V and 6 from J, leaving 16 bases between them. The CDR3 sequence is 14 residues long. CDR3 sequence (DNA): TGCGCCAGCAGCCTTGGGGCGAGTTGGGGCGAGCAGTACTTC. Translating it yields CASSLGASWGEQYF.

The V gene is TRBV7-7, the J gene TRBJ1-3; D remains ambiguous. V lost 2 bases and J lost 4, with 6 bases in between. The CDR3 is made up of 13 amino acids. Germline CDR1 and CDR2: SSHAT and FNYEAQ (reference sequence). This CDR3 is CASSLSLGNTIYF. The CDR3 coding sequence is TGTGCCAGCAGCTTATCCCTCGGAAACACCATATATTTT.

The rearrangement links TRBV19 to TRBJ1-4; no firm D call. The germline V gene encodes CDR1 LNHDA and CDR2 SQIVND (reference sequence). V was shortened by 3 bases and J by 5 bases, with 16 bases between the two germline ends. The CDR3 is 16 amino acids. CDR3 bases: TGTGCCAGTAGTATGTATAAACTAGGGAGGAATGAAAAACTGTTTTTT. This codes for CASSMYKLGRNEKLFF.

The genes are TRBV10-3 and TRBJ1-1; no definite D call. Between the trimmed V and J ends, which lost 8 bases and 3 bases, there was a span of 7 bases. The length of the CDR3 is 11 residues. Germline V gene sequence: CDR1 ENHRY, CDR2 SYGVKD. CDR3 loop: CAISSHTEAFF. CDR3 nucleotide sequence: TGTGCCATCTCGTCCCACACTGAAGCTTTCTTT.

The V gene is TRBV10-3, the J gene TRBJ2-7; D perhaps matches TRBD1 (6 bases). This CDR3 spans 13 amino acids. The germline V and J ends were trimmed by 3 bases and 1 base, with 7 bases remaining between them. Germline V lookup: CDR1 ENHRY, CDR2 SYGVKD. The CDR3 nucleotides are TGTGCCATCAGTGACGACAGGTCCTACGAGCAGTACTTC. It is translated as CAISDDRSYEQYF.

This clone was seen more than once but under ten times. The chain uses TRBV9 and TRBJ1-5, with 8 bases matching TRBD1. Per the germline V gene, CDR1 is SGDLS and CDR2 is YYNGEE. The J segment lost 6 bases and the V segment lost 0 bases, leaving 5 bases of the junction unmatched. The CDR3 spans 15 residues. In DNA, the CDR3 is TGTGCCAGCAGCGTAGGGGGGACAGGTCTTCAGCCCCAGCATTTT. Translating gives CASSVGGTGLQPQHF.